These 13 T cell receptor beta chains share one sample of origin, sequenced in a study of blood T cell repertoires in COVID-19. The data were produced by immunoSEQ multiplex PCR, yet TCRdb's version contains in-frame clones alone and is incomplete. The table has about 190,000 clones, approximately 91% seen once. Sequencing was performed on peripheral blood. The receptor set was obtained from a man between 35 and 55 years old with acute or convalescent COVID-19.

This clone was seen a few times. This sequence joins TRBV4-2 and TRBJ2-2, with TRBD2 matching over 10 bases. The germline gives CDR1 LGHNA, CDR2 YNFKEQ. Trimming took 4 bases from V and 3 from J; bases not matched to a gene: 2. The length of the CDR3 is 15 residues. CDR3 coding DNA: TGTGCCAGCAGCCCCCTAGCGGGGGACACCGGGGAGCTGTTTTTT. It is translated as CASSPLAGDTGELFF.

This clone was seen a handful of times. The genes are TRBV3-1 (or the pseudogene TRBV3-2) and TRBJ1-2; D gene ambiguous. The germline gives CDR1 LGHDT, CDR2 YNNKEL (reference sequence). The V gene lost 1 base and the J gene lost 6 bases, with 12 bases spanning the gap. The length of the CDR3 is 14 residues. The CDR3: CASSQAQVSDGYTF. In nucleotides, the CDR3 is TGTGCCAGCAGCCAAGCGCAGGTCTCAGATGGCTACACCTTC.

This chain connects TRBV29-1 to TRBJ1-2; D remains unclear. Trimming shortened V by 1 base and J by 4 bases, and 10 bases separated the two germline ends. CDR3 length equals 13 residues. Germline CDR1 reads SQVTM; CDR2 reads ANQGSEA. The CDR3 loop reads CSVEGRGTYGYTF. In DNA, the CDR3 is TGCAGCGTTGAAGGGCGAGGCACCTATGGCTACACCTTC.

CDR3 loop: CATSRDREGFEQYF. In nucleotides, the CDR3 is TGTGCCACCAGCAGAGATCGGGAGGGCTTCGAGCAGTACTTC. The V call is TRBV15, the J call TRBJ2-7; 8 nucleotides agree with TRBD2. The V and J ends lost 0 bases and 6 bases, in that order; junction bases with no gene match: 4. Germline-derived CDR1 and CDR2 are LNHNV and YYDKDF (reference sequence). The CDR3 runs to 14 residues.

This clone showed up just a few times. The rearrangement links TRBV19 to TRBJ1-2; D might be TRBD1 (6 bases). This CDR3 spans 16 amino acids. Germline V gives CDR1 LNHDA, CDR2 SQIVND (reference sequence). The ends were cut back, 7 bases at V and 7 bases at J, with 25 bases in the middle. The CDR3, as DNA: TGTGCCAGTAATCGACAGGTCCTTCCCATTAGGAGTGGCTACACCTTC. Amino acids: CASNRQVLPIRSGYTF.

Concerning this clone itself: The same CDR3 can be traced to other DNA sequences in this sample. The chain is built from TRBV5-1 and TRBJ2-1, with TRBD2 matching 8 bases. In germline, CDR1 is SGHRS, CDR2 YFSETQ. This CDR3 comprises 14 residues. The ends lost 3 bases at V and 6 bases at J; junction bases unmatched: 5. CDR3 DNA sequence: TGCGCCAGCAGCTCAGGACTAGCCGGCAATGAGCAGTTCTTC. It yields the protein CASSSGLAGNEQFF.

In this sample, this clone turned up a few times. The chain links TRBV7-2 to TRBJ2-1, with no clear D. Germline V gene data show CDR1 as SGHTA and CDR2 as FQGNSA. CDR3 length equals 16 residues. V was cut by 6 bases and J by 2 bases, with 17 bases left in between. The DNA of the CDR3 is TGTGCCAGCAGTCCAGGCGCCCAGCCGACCTACAATGAGCAGTTCTTC. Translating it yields CASSPGAQPTYNEQFF.

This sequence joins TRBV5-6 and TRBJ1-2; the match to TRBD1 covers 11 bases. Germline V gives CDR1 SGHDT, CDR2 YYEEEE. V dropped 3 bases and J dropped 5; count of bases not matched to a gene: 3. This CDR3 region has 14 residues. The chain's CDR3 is CASSSRDRGYGYTF. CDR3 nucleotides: TGTGCCAGCAGCTCACGGGACAGGGGGTATGGCTACACCTTC.

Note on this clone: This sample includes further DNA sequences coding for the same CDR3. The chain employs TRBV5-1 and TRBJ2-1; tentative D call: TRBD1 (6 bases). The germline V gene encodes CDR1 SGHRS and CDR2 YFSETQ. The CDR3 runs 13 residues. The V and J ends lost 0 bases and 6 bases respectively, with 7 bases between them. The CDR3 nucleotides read TGCGCCAGCAGCTTGGACAGGGCCAATGAGCAGTTCTTC. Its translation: CASSLDRANEQFF. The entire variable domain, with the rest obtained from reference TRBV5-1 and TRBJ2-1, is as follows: KAGVTQTPRYLIKTRGQQVTLSCSPISGHRSVSWYQQTPGQGLQFLFEYFSETQRNKGNFPGRFSGRQFSNSRSEMNVSTLELGDSALYLCASSLDRANEQFFGPGTRLTVL.

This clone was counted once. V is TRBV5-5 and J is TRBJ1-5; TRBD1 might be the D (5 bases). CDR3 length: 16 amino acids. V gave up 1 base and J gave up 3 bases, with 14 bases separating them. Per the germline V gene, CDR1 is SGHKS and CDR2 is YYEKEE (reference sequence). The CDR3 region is CASSLNRATVNQPQHF. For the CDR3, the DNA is TGTGCCAGCAGCTTGAATCGGGCGACAGTCAATCAGCCCCAGCATTTT.

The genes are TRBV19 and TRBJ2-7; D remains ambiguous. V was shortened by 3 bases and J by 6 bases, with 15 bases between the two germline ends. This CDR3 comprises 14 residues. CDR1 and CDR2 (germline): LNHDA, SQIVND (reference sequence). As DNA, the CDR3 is TGTGCCAGTAGTATGGGCCTTTCCACGTTCGAGCAGTACTTC. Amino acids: CASSMGLSTFEQYF. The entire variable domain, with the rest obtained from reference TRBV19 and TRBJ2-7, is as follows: DGGITQSPKYLFRKEGQNVTLSCEQNLNHDAMYWYRQDPGQGLRLIYYSQIVNDFQKGDIAEGYSVSREKKESFPLTVTSAQKNPTAFYLCASSMGLSTFEQYFGPGTRLTVT.

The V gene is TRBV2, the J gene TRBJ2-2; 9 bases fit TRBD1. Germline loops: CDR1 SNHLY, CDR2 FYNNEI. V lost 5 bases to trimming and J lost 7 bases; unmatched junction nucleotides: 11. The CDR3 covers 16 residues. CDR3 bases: TGTGCCAGCAGTAGGAGGGACAGGGCGTCGGTCGGGGAGCTGTTTTTT. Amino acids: CASSRRDRASVGELFF. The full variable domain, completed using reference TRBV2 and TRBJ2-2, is EPEVTQTPSHQVTQMGQEVILRCVPISNHLYFYWYRQILGQKVEFLVSFYNNEISEKSEIFDDQFSVERPDGSNFTLKIRSTKLEDSAMYFCASSRRDRASVGELFFGEGSRLTVL.

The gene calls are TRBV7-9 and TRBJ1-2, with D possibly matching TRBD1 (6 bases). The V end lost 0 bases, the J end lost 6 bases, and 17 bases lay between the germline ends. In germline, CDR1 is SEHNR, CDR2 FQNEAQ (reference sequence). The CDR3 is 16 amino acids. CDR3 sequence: CASSLALTGNRDGYTF. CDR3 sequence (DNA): TGTGCCAGCAGCTTAGCTTTGACAGGAAATAGGGATGGCTACACCTTC.